This T cell receptor (beta chain) emerged from a study of blood T cell repertoires in COVID-19. Overall study: Acute and convalescent COVID-19 specimens originated in the United States, Italy and Spain. Sample material is recorded as cDNA or gDNA derived from T cells, B-cell-depleted T cells, or PBMCs.

Authors' methods: Amplification with reference gene primers provided the estimates of nucleated cell counts. TCRdb keeps only in-frame clones here, not all; method: immunoSEQ multiplex PCR. That table is the source of V, J and clone size, and D and trimming were worked out from the DNA. The sample holds 150,000 or so clones; approximately 80% are singletons and the top ten take 10% to 15%. CDR1 LNHDA and CDR2 SQIVND come from the germline V gene (reference sequence). The length of the CDR3 is 15 residues. After removal of 4 bases from V and 3 bases from J, the junction contained 2 bases not matched to a gene.

V and J are TRBV19 and TRBJ2-7; 14 bases are shared with TRBD2. This TCR was recovered from a man aged 65 to 85 who had recovered from COVID-19. The sample was peripheral blood. CDR3 amino acids: CASSTGLAGVYEQYF. The CDR3 nucleotides read TGTGCCAGTAGTACGGGACTAGCGGGAGTCTACGAGCAGTACTTC.